This is a list of T cell receptor beta chains from one sample in a study of cytomegalovirus exposure and HLA in healthy donors. Assay: immunoSEQ multiplex PCR; the TCRdb copy retains only in-frame clones and omits some. The table shows 90,000 to 150,000 clones, with 81% occurring only once. Sequenced: PBMCs. The source of these receptors is a woman in her forties in good health and CMV-seronegative. CDR3s include the opening cysteine and the closing phenylalanine or tryptophan. Fields, in order: J gene, D gene, V gene, clone size, CDR3 protein, CDR3 DNA. D genes are given only for firm matches. The size entry is marked missing in some rows and otherwise reads once, few, many or a size class.

TRBJ1-1,TRBD1,TRBV6-1,.,CASSSRDRGPLGAFF,TGTGCCAGCAGCTCCAGAGACAGGGGGCCCCTTGGGGCTTTCTTT
TRBJ1-5,.,TRBV5-4,few,CASSLDQGSNQPQHF,TGTGCCAGCAGCTTGGACCAGGGGAGCAATCAGCCCCAGCATTTT
TRBJ2-2,TRBD2,TRBV27,.,CASSLKPSGHTGELFF,TGTGCCAGCAGTTTAAAGCCTAGCGGGCATACAGGGGAGCTGTTTTTT
TRBJ1-6,.,TRBV6-1,.,CASSTGTNSPLHF,TGTGCCAGCAGTACAGGGACGAATTCACCCCTCCACTTT
TRBJ2-1,.,TRBV4-3,.,CASSQVNGDEQFF,TGCGCCAGCAGCCAAGTTAACGGGGATGAGCAGTTCTTC
TRBJ1-1,.,TRBV6-1,few,CASSEATEAFF,TGTGCCAGCAGTGAGGCCACTGAAGCTTTCTTT
TRBJ2-2,.,TRBV4-1,.,CASSAPGRGYTGELFF,TGCGCCAGCAGCGCCCCGGGCAGGGGTTACACCGGGGAGCTGTTTTTT
TRBJ2-1,TRBD2,TRBV5-4,.,CASSPEGLAAINEQFF,TGTGCCAGCAGCCCAGAGGGACTAGCGGCTATAAATGAGCAGTTCTTC
TRBJ2-7,.,TRBV7-2,.,CASSVDSYGYEQYF,TGTGCCAGCAGCGTGGACAGCTATGGGTACGAGCAGTACTTC
TRBJ2-2,.,TRBV7-9,.,CASSPRTFSAGELFF,TGTGCCAGCAGCCCCCGGACCTTTAGCGCCGGGGAGCTGTTTTTT
TRBJ1-1,.,TRBV7-6,.,CASSHRFSTEAFF,TGTGCCAGCAGCCACCGTTTCAGCACTGAAGCTTTCTTT
TRBJ2-1,TRBD2,TRBV18,.,CASSPPRGKHNEQFF,TGTGCCAGCTCACCACCGCGGGGGAAACACAATGAGCAGTTCTTC
TRBJ2-5,TRBD1,TRBV11-1,.,CASRLDRETQYF,TGTGCCAGCAGACTGGACAGGGAGACCCAGTACTTC
TRBJ2-5,.,TRBV30,once,CAWSVLWSDQETQYF,TGTGCCTGGAGTGTTTTATGGTCAGACCAAGAGACCCAGTACTTC
TRBJ1-3,.,TRBV7-9,.,CASSLTGMVRNTIYF,TGTGCCAGCAGCTTAACAGGGATGGTACGAAACACCATATATTTT
TRBJ2-7,.,TRBV6-5,.,CASSQGADSLHEQYF,TGTGCCAGCAGTCAAGGAGCGGACTCTCTCCACGAGCAGTACTTC
TRBJ2-1,TRBD2,TRBV7-2,.,CASSATSGRAAEQFF,TGTGCCAGCAGCGCCACTAGCGGGAGGGCCGCTGAGCAGTTCTTC
TRBJ2-2,TRBD1,TRBV6-6,.,CASIPGTGSNTGELFF,TGTGCCAGCATCCCTGGGACAGGGAGCAACACCGGGGAGCTGTTTTTT
TRBJ2-5,TRBD2,TRBV18,.,CASSPPGLAGQETQYF,TGTGCCAGCTCACCACCAGGACTAGCTGGGCAAGAGACCCAGTACTTC
TRBJ2-1,TRBD2,TRBV2,once,CASSEKRLAASYNEQFF,TGTGCCAGCAGTGAAAAGAGACTAGCGGCCTCTTACAATGAGCAGTTCTTC
TRBJ2-1,.,TRBV7-9,.,CASRELRSYNEQFF,TGTGCCAGCAGAGAGCTTCGCTCCTACAATGAGCAGTTCTTC
TRBJ1-1,TRBD1,TRBV5-4,.,CASSFGQGANTEAFF,TGTGCCAGCAGCTTCGGACAGGGGGCGAACACTGAAGCTTTCTTT
TRBJ2-7,.,TRBV27,few,CASRGGGTYEQYF,TGTGCCAGCAGAGGGGGGGGAACATACGAGCAGTACTTC
TRBJ1-1,TRBD1,TRBV5-1,.,CASSGRDRANTEAFF,TGCGCCAGCAGCGGAAGGGACAGGGCGAACACTGAAGCTTTCTTT
TRBJ1-4,.,TRBV7-9,.,CSSSRTAQTTNEKLFF,TGTTCCAGCAGCCGGACAGCCCAAACAACTAATGAAAAACTGTTTTTT
TRBJ1-1,.,TRBV4-1,.,CASSQDLWALRNTEAFF,TGCGCCAGCAGCCAAGATCTATGGGCACTTAGGAACACTGAAGCTTTCTTT
TRBJ1-5,.,TRBV6-1,.,CASSETGTNQPQHF,TGTGCCAGCAGTGAGACGGGAACAAATCAGCCCCAGCATTTT
TRBJ2-7,TRBD2,TRBV6-6,few,CASSESSGLHEQYF,TGTGCCAGCAGTGAGTCTAGCGGGCTACACGAGCAGTACTTC
TRBJ2-7,TRBD1,TRBV2,once,CASSGQGSSYEQYF,TGTGCCAGCAGTGGACAGGGGAGCTCCTACGAGCAGTACTTC
TRBJ1-2,TRBD1,TRBV13,.,CASSSQGDINYGYTF,TGTGCCAGCAGCTCACAGGGGGATATTAACTATGGCTACACCTTC
TRBJ2-7,TRBD1,TRBV30,.,CAWSAGTEPYEQYF,TGTGCCTGGAGCGCCGGGACAGAGCCCTACGAGCAGTACTTC
TRBJ2-7,TRBD2,TRBV7-6,.,CASSQELAGAPYEQYF,TGTGCCAGCAGCCAAGAACTAGCGGGAGCCCCCTACGAGCAGTACTTC
TRBJ2-7,.,TRBV7-6,.,CASSLDREREQYF,TGTGCCAGCAGCTTAGACCGGGAGCGCGAGCAGTACTTC